This entry describes one T cell receptor beta chain. Its antigen specificity is not known. Base qualities were left out, and no much larger clone turns up one base away. The 39 donors, aged about 6 to 100 years, were systemically healthy Caucasian individuals from Russia. Each donor gave approximately 9.4 milliliters of peripheral blood, drawn into EDTA-treated Vacutainer tubes. Ficoll-Paque density-gradient centrifugation was used to isolate PBMCs, with at least 7 million per sample. Total RNA was extracted from PBMCs with Trizol reagent, with at least 5 micrograms obtained per sample. For every donor, flow cytometry on a PBMC aliquot measured the percentage of naive CD45RAhigh/CD27high T cells. The method behind the library was 5' RACE. Sequencing relied on an Illumina HiSeq 2500. A second PCR of roughly 6 to 12 cycles was run with a J-beta primer mix and a sample-barcoded 5' primer. A template-switch 5' adaptor carrying 12 random nucleotides introduced a unique molecular identifier onto each TCR beta cDNA molecule. Each sample yielded at least 2.5 million CDR3-containing paired-end reads. The Mint cDNA synthesis kit, primed by a TRBC-specific oligonucleotide, was used to synthesize first-strand cDNA from all RNA. After uracil-DNA glycosylase treatment, a first 18-cycle PCR used universal primers M1SS and BC2_uni_R on all cDNA. The study's processing was this. Each sample was normalized by randomly selecting 1 million high-quality reads, each carrying a distinct molecular identifier. Instead of being binned into consensus sequences, reads that shared molecular identifiers were thrown out. MiTCR, run with a Q25 quality threshold and the strictest error-elimination algorithm, handled CDR3 identification, clonotype clustering and error correction. A nonparametric unseen species model with Euler transformation was used to estimate a lower bound on total TCR beta diversity. TCRdb ran its own pipeline on the public reads, namely fastp trimming at Q25 and MiXCR clone calling, and kept in-frame beta chains. Rows with a matching CDR3 protein are joined into one entry that keeps the most common DNA and genes. V and J calls and clone size were set by TCRdb, not the authors. The sample table holds about 800,000 distinct CDR3 sequences, of which 25% were seen once. Under 4.5% of the sample lies in the top ten.

The record originates from a study of blood T cells in healthy people across ages (dated by TCRdb to the mid-2010s). In terms of the full investigation: In model experiments, template switching captured roughly one uniquely barcoded TCR beta cDNA molecule for every two T cells. Using deep sequencing normalized with unique cDNA molecular identifiers, the study measured how TCR beta repertoire diversity changes with age. The donors were split into four age groups: young (average roughly 15 years), middle-aged (roughly 40), aged (approximately 59) and long-lived (under 90). Two additional independent replicas of 1 million unique cDNA reads from the same blood draw were analyzed for two donors (one aged 18 to 29 and one aged 80 or older).

The research as a whole found: The percentage of naive T cells measured by flow cytometry correlated strongly with observed TCR beta diversity. Because donor CMV infection status was unknown, age-related changes in expanded clonotypes were potentially confounded. Since profiling was done on bulk unsorted PBMCs, naive and antigen-experienced compartments could not be conclusively compared. Compared with the aged group, the long-lived group had more naive CD4+ T cells, fewer expanded clones and increased TCR diversity, a pattern suggesting age selection. Total diversity estimates from one million sequenced T cells were considered lower bounds and underestimates. Observed TCR beta diversity per million T cells fell roughly linearly with age, and a significant reduction was already apparent by age around 40.

Taken from the germline V gene, the CDR1 and CDR2 loops are SQVTM and ANQGSEA. The CDR3 runs 13 residues from the cysteine to the phenylalanine. Only the CDR3 portion is preserved as DNA: 39 bases, with reading frame beginning at the first base. After removal of 1 base from V and 3 bases from J, the junction retains 1 base not matched to a gene. This sample also appeared in a second study, on T cells of mothers and their children. From that second study: Donors were nine systemically healthy Caucasian individuals: three mothers and their six children. cDNA synthesis consumed the entire amount of extracted RNA, loaded at approximately 1.6 ug RNA in each 15 ul reaction. In the second PCR, the M1S primer added sample barcodes and 2-4 random nucleotides. More than 9.5 million TCR beta CDR3 reads were obtained from each mother, and several million reads were obtained from each child. In both related and unrelated pairs, thymic selection shapes the output of TCR recombination in a similar way, with inherited differences having only a minor effect. Normalized repertoire overlap was always found to be slightly, but never significantly, higher in related mother-child pairs than in unrelated mother-child pairs. Persistent microchimeric T cell clones were not detected, at a sensitivity of about 99 clones per million clonotypes. The study used deep NGS to compare TCR beta repertoires of mothers and children, seeking features distinguishing related mother-child pairs from unrelated individuals. On average, the children were roughly 11 +/- 4 years old, while the mothers were approximately 41 +/- 4 years old. Libraries were sequenced on Illumina HiSeq 2000 with 100+100 nt paired-end reads after adapter ligation with NEBNext reagents. Mother and child libraries were prepared a month apart and sequenced in separate runs to prevent cross-contamination. Each donor had between 500,000 and 2,000,000 distinct TCR beta clonotypes identified. Naive TCR beta clonotypes were estimated from low-frequency clonotypes matched to each donor's FACS-determined naive share, without sorting.

The TCR originated in a boy aged 10-17 years in good health. The sample was blood. The chain was built from TRBV29-1 and TRBJ2-5, with 8 bases in between that match TRBD1. CDR3 sequence: CSVEGQGKETQYF. The DNA is TGCAGCGTTGAAGGACAGGGGAAAGAGACCCAGTACTTC.